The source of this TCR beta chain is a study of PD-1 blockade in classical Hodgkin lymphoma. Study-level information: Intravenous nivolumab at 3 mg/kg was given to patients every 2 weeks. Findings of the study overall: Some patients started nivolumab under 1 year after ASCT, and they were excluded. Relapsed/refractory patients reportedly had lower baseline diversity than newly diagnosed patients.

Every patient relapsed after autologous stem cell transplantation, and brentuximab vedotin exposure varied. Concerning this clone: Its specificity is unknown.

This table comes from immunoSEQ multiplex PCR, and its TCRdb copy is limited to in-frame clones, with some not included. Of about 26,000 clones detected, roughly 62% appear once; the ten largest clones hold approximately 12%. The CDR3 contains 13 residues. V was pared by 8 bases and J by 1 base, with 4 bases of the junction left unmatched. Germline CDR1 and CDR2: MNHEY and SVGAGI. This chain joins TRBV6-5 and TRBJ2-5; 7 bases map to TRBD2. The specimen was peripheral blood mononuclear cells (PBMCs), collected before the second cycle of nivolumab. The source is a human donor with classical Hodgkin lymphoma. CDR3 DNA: TGTGCCAGCGGGAGGGACCCCCAAGAGACCCAGTACTTC. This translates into CASGRDPQETQYF.